The clone carrying this T cell receptor beta chain was counted only a few times. The antigen remains unidentified. Per germline, CDR1 SEHNR and CDR2 FQNEAQ (reference sequence). This CDR3 contains 12 residues. V was clipped by 3 bases and J by 6 bases, with 7 bases between them. This entry belongs to a study of T cell repertoires in cytomegalovirus infection. Looking at the study overall: Recently identified HLA-C-restricted CMV epitopes and well-studied HLA-B-restricted CMV epitopes were used by the study. The public TCR beta signatures pointed to both CMV infection and matching HLA type.

TCRdb reanalysed the reads using MiXCR and keeps one entry per CDR3 protein. This table has roughly 990,000 distinct CDR3 sequences, 30% to 40% appearing once. Study conclusions and caveats: There were carriers of CMV plus the relevant HLA, and cumulative public TCR beta family frequency identified them. The ex vivo response was dominated by HLA-C-restricted CMV-specific TCR beta clonotypes.

Specimen: cultured CD8+ T cells from PBMCs, collected from culture after CMV antigen stimulation. The receptor's source is a human donor in good health (CMV status not recorded). Some clones in this sample may be carry-over from other donors' samples. The chain carries TRBV7-9 and TRBJ2-3; D is unclear. CDR3 sequence (DNA): TGTGCCAGCAGCTTCATTCTGGATACGCAGTATTTT. It encodes CASSFILDTQYF. Full variable domain (rest looked up from reference TRBV7-9 and TRBJ2-3): DTGVSQNPRHKITKRGQNVTFRCDPISEHNRLYWYRQTLGQGPEFLTYFQNEAQLEKSRLLSDRFSAERPKGSFSTLEIQRTEQGDSAMYLCASSFILDTQYFGPGTRLTVL.